The rows below give T cell receptor beta chains drawn from one sample of a study of CD8+CD57+ T cells in acquired aplastic anemia. TCRdb recomputed calls from the reads with MiXCR, one row per CDR3 protein. This sample carries a few hundred thousand distinct CDR3 sequences, more than 25% of them seen once, and the ten largest clones take roughly 0.89%. The sequenced sample consisted of sorted CD4+, CD8+, or CD8+CD57+ T cells (not recorded which) from PBMCs. All receptors come from a human donor with aplastic anemia. Each CDR3 is given with its conserved first and last residue. Each record gives: D gene, V gene, J gene, clone size, CDR3 protein, CDR3 DNA. A D gene is named only where the DNA matches it firmly. Some rows have no size entry. The others give once, few or many, or a class for an expanded clone.

TRBD1	TRBV7-2	TRBJ1-6	few	CASSSRDREGSPLHF	TGTGCCAGCAGTTCCCGGGACAGGGAAGGTTCACCCCTCCACTTT
TRBD1	TRBV20-1	TRBJ1-2	many	CSAGTADGYTF	TGCAGTGCAGGGACAGCCGATGGCTACACCTTC
-	TRBV4-1	TRBJ1-2	-	CASSRIERTDSSDGYTF	TGCGCCAGCAGCCGGATTGAGAGGACAGATTCCTCCGATGGCTACACCTTC
-	TRBV5-1	TRBJ1-5	many	CASSLGEGNQPQHF	TGCGCCAGCAGCTTAGGGGAGGGGAATCAGCCCCAGCATTTT
-	TRBV6-2/TRBV6-3	TRBJ1-2	-	CASRQSIYGYTF	TGTGCCAGCCGACAGTCTATCTATGGCTACACCTTC
-	TRBV24-1	TRBJ2-2	many	CATSEPGVGELFF	TGTGCCACCAGTGAACCAGGGGTCGGGGAGCTGTTTTTT
-	TRBV5-1	TRBJ1-4	-	CASSLTGVATNEKLFF	TGCGCCAGCAGCCTAACAGGAGTTGCAACTAATGAAAAACTGTTTTTT
-	TRBV25-1	TRBJ2-7	many	CASSLEVAGLGEQYF	TGTGCCAGCAGTTTGGAGGTGGCGGGTTTGGGGGAGCAGTACTTC
-	TRBV27	TRBJ2-6	-	CASLGRSGANVLTF	TGTGCCAGCTTAGGGAGATCTGGGGCCAACGTCCTGACTTTC
-	TRBV14	TRBJ2-7	many	CATPKAGFYEQYF	TGTGCCACTCCCAAGGCGGGGTTCTACGAGCAGTACTTC
TRBD1	TRBV2	TRBJ1-2	many	CASWDRGRYGYTF	TGTGCCAGCTGGGACAGGGGGAGATATGGCTACACCTTC
-	TRBV27	TRBJ1-1	-	CASSSPTDEAFF	TGTGCCAGCAGTTCTCCGACAGATGAAGCTTTCTTT
-	TRBV20-1	TRBJ1-2	many	CSARDTGTNYGYTF	TGCAGTGCTAGAGATACCGGGACGAACTATGGCTACACCTTC
TRBD2	TRBV19	TRBJ2-2	-	CASKGSGGASYTGELFF	TGTGCCAGTAAGGGTAGCGGGGGGGCCTCTTACACCGGGGAGCTGTTTTTT
-	TRBV5-8	TRBJ1-2	few	CASSLKQGTYGYTF	TGTGCCAGCAGCTTGAAACAGGGTACCTATGGCTACACCTTC
TRBD2	TRBV24-1	TRBJ2-7	once	CATSLAVSYEQYF	TGTGCTACCTCGCTAGCGGTATCCTACGAGCAGTACTTC
TRBD1	TRBV11-2	TRBJ2-7	many	CASSAGGIDEQYF	TGTGCCAGCAGCGCAGGGGGCATCGACGAGCAGTACTTC
-	TRBV10-1	TRBJ2-7	many	CASSEGLLPHYEQYF	TGCGCCAGCAGTGAGGGACTCCTCCCCCACTACGAGCAGTACTTC
-	TRBV2	TRBJ1-2	-	CASSGRVMAGYTF	TGTGCCAGCAGTGGCAGGGTTATGGCTGGCTACACCTTC
-	TRBV20-1	TRBJ1-1	-	CSAKRVGGNTEAFF	TGCAGTGCTAAAAGGGTTGGGGGAAACACTGAAGCTTTCTTT
-	TRBV7-2	TRBJ1-1	few	CASSLASTEAFF	TGTGCCAGCAGCTTAGCTTCCACTGAAGCTTTCTTT
-	TRBV9	TRBJ1-1	-	CASSVAVVSEAFF	TGTGCCAGCAGCGTAGCGGTTGTAAGTGAAGCTTTCTTT
-	TRBV19	TRBJ1-1	-	CASRKTIGTEAFF	TGTGCCAGTAGGAAAACGATAGGGACTGAAGCTTTCTTT
-	TRBV5-1	TRBJ2-7	many	CASSLGASYEQYF	TGTGCCAGCAGCTTAGGAGCTAGCTACGAGCAGTACTTC
TRBD1	TRBV10-3	TRBJ1-5	-	CAVGRGQVGQPQHF	TGTGCCGTAGGAAGAGGACAGGTCGGTCAGCCCCAGCATTTT
-	TRBV5-1	TRBJ2-5	-	CASASLYQETQYF	TGCGCCAGCGCATCCTTGTACCAAGAGACCCAGTACTTC
-	TRBV20-1	TRBJ1-2	-	CSARGGLGGYTF	TGCAGTGCTAGGGGGGGGCTCGGTGGCTACACCTTC
-	TRBV25-1	TRBJ2-7	many	CASSGSSGKVVDEQYF	TGTGCCAGCAGTGGCAGCTCAGGGAAGGTGGTGGACGAGCAGTACTTC
-	TRBV10-3	TRBJ1-2	-	CAISEPSNYGYTF	TGTGCCATCAGTGAGCCCTCAAACTATGGCTACACCTTC
-	TRBV5-1	TRBJ2-3	-	CASSLVGERSTDTQYF	TGCGCCAGCAGCTTGGTCGGGGAACGAAGCACAGATACGCAGTATTTT
TRBD1	TRBV6-2/TRBV6-3	TRBJ1-5	once	CASTTRRTGRPQHF	TGTGCCAGCACCACACGGCGGACAGGACGGCCCCAGCATTTT
-	TRBV7-9	TRBJ1-4	many	CASSQTAIEKLFF	TGTGCCAGCAGCCAGACAGCAATCGAAAAACTGTTTTTT
TRBD1	TRBV25-1	TRBJ1-1	many	CASSEAGGSTEAFF	TGTGCCAGCAGTGAAGCAGGGGGCAGCACTGAAGCTTTCTTT
TRBD1	TRBV25-1	TRBJ1-6	-	CARVAGTADSPLHF	TGTGCTAGAGTGGCGGGGACAGCGGATTCACCCCTCCACTTT
TRBD1	TRBV2	TRBJ1-2	few	CATRGTASRSGYTF	TGTGCCACCAGGGGGACAGCTTCGAGAAGTGGCTACACCTTC
TRBD1	TRBV27	TRBJ1-2	few	CASRQGQGMYGYTF	TGTGCCAGCAGACAAGGACAGGGGATGTATGGCTACACCTTC
-	TRBV5-1	TRBJ2-5	few	CASSLGTTILETQYF	TGCGCCAGCAGCTTGGGGACTACCATCCTGGAGACCCAGTACTTC
TRBD2	TRBV7-7	TRBJ2-7	-	CASSTSGGAAYEQYF	TGTGCTAGCAGCACCAGCGGGGGGGCGGCCTACGAGCAGTACTTC
-	TRBV10-3	TRBJ1-4	-	CAISESLEKLFF	TGTGCCATCAGTGAGAGCCTAGAAAAACTGTTTTTT
-	TRBV10-2	TRBJ1-1	many	CASSESRTEAFF	TGCGCCAGCAGTGAGTCGAGAACTGAAGCTTTCTTT
-	TRBV6-2/TRBV6-3	TRBJ2-7	few	CASSYFRQGYEQYF	TGTGCCAGCAGTTACTTCCGGCAGGGGTACGAGCAGTACTTC
-	TRBV29-1	TRBJ2-7	many	CSVDTQGPPYEQYF	TGCAGCGTAGACACCCAGGGGCCCCCCTACGAGCAGTACTTC
-	TRBV5-1	TRBJ1-1	-	CASSLEASTGNTEAFF	TGCGCCAGCAGCTTGGAAGCGTCGACGGGGAACACTGAAGCTTTCTTT
-	TRBV7-3	TRBJ1-2	many	CASSLNSGGDGYTF	TGTGCCAGCAGCTTAAATTCCGGGGGCGATGGCTACACCTTC
-	TRBV7-3	TRBJ2-3	many	CASSPTSSSTDTQYF	TGTGCCAGCAGCCCAACTAGCTCCTCCACAGATACGCAGTATTTT
-	TRBV29-1	TRBJ2-1	-	CSVGRDSYDEQFF	TGCAGCGTCGGACGGGACTCCTACGATGAGCAGTTCTTC
-	TRBV29-1	TRBJ1-2	-	CSVERLQALEGYTF	TGCAGCGTTGAGCGGCTTCAAGCTCTGGAGGGCTACACCTTC